This TCR beta chain was captured by sequencing in a study of OX40 agonist ivuxolimab in advanced cancers. Sequencing was performed with immunoSEQ multiplex PCR; in TCRdb, only in-frame clones are kept and a portion is missing. The table includes some 13,000 clones, 87% detected once. CDR3 length: 10 amino acids. Trimming shortened V by 6 bases and J by 8 bases, and 7 bases separated the two germline ends. CDR1 and CDR2 (germline): LNHDA, SQIVND (reference sequence). The source material was CD4+ or CD8+ T cells sorted from blood, sampled in a trial of the OX40 agonist ivuxolimab. The V gene is TRBV19, the J gene TRBJ1-1, with D hard to call. The TCR originated in an adult with an advanced solid tumor such as melanoma, head and neck, liver or kidney cancer. This CDR3 is CASRGIEAFF. The DNA of the CDR3 is TGTGCCAGTAGGGGTATCGAAGCTTTCTTT.